The TCR beta chain described here comes from a study of blood T cell repertoires in COVID-19. Overall study: Researchers got acute and convalescent COVID-19 samples from the United States, Italy and Spain. PBMCs, B-cell-depleted T cells, or T cells were the source of the cDNA or gDNA that made up the material.

Per the original data handling: Nucleated cell number was recorded as an estimate derived from reference gene primer amplification. TCRdb's copy holds only in-frame clones and misses some; the assay was immunoSEQ multiplex PCR. V, J and clone size are taken as reported in that table, and D and trimming were inferred from the DNA itself. The top ten clones hold 1.5% to 2% of a sample with some 38,000 clones, 80% to 85% of them seen once. Followed over time, Seattle patients had been enrolled while infection was active. Trimming pared 4 bases from V and 0 bases from J, leaving 16 bases between. CDR3 length: 16 residues. Germline loops: CDR1 SGHAT, CDR2 FQNNGV.

The TCR was taken from a man between 60 and 75 years old with COVID-19, enrolled during active disease. The chain uses TRBV11-2 and TRBJ2-7, with D possibly being TRBD1 (6 bases). Sequencing was done on a sample of peripheral blood. The DNA of the CDR3 is TGTGCCAGCAGCTATCAACAGGGTCTTAGCTCCTACGAGCAGTACTTC. It yields the protein CASSYQQGLSSYEQYF.